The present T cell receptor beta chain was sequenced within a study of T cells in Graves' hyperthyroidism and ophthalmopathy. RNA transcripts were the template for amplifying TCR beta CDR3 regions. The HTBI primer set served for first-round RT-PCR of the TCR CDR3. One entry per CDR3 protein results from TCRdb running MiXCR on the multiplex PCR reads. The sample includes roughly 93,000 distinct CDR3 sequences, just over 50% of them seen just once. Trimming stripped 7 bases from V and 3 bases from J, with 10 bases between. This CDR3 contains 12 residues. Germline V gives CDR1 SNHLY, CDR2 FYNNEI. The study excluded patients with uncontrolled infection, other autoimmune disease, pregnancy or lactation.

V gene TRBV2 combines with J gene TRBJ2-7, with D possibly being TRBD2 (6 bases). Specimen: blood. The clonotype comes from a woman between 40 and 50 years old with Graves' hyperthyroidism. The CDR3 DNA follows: TGTGCCAGCATAGGTAGCGGCTACGAGCAGTACTTC. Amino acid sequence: CASIGSGYEQYF.